This T cell receptor beta chain emerged from a study of PD-1 blockade in classical Hodgkin lymphoma (dated by TCRdb to the early 2020s). About the full investigation: Nivolumab dosing was 3 mg/kg intravenously every 2 weeks, continuing until either disease progression or unacceptable toxicity. A peripheral blood immune signature of response to PD-1 blockade in classical Hodgkin lymphoma was defined using TCR beta sequencing and CyTOF. General study outcomes and caveats: By C4D1, a significant rise was seen in CD4+ TCR diversity but not in CD8+ TCR diversity (p=0.0027 vs p=0.16), and the rise was most apparent among complete responders (p=0.02). Newly diagnosed patients were reported to have lower baseline TCR diversity than healthy donors, and relapsed/refractory patients were reported to have lower baseline TCR diversity still. The study was restricted to a single clinical trial cohort, and the causes of repertoire differences, possibly disease activity or prior therapy, were left undefined. Lower diversity was seen in patients whose nivolumab began less than 1 year after ASCT, and these patients were left out of later analyses so that immune reconstitution would not confound the results. Baseline diversity similar to that of newly diagnosed patients was observed in trial patients achieving complete response, whereas significantly lower diversity was observed in partial responders and progressors.

The meaning of the sample's time point label: cycle 2 day 1 (C2D1) of nivolumab. Every trial patient had relapsed following autologous stem cell transplantation, and prior brentuximab vedotin exposure was what differed among cohorts A, B and C. The trial cohort was composed of 56 patients with relapsed/refractory classical Hodgkin lymphoma, for whom complete response, partial response or progressive disease was recorded as best overall response. Trial patients were treated with single-agent nivolumab in the multi-cohort phase II CheckMate 205 trial. An independent review committee assessed best overall response by applying the 2007 International Working Group response criteria. Trial PBMCs were collected just before the start of nivolumab (C1D1) and during therapy at cycle 2 day 1 and cycle 4 day 1. Peripheral blood was collected in 8 mL Vacutainer Cell Preparation Tubes, from which PBMCs were isolated by centrifugation and then cryopreserved.

This clone was observed a handful of times. The clone's antigen remains unknown. Per-nucleotide qualities are absent, and no much larger clonotype sits a single base away. The Qiagen DNeasy kit was used to extract genomic DNA both from unsorted PBMCs and from the negatively selected CD4+ and CD8+ fractions. Using primers that anneal to V and J segments, immunoSEQ multiplex PCR amplified the TCR beta CDR3 regions. Amplification bias was minimized using a synthetic immune receptor repertoire, and residual bias was removed computationally after sequencing. The authors' analysis ran thus. Repertoire diversity was quantified as the Shannon entropy index using custom Python scripts. Unsorted, CD4+ and CD8+ repertoires were analyzed separately, except in combined analyses where CD4+ and CD8+ sequences were merged in silico. Clonal expansion was defined as at least a 2-fold frequency increase after treatment relative to C1D1, with a pseudocount of 0.5 for undetected baseline clones. Singleton clones were defined as clones with 0 or 1 copy at C1D1, and non-singleton clones were defined as clones with 2 or more copies. Clones expanded in unsorted samples were annotated as CD4+, CD8+ or unknown by matching protein sequences in sorted samples from the same patient. Wilcoxon tests were applied to paired samples to test diversity changes from C1D1 to C4D1. TCRdb stores this immuneACCESS table with in-frame sequences only. Part of the clones is absent; in the studies checked, under half of the shortfall reflects unresolved V genes, and no reason is known for the rest. For V, J and clone size, that table is used; D and trimming come from the DNA. Recorded for this sample are roughly 45,000 clones; approximately 72% of them occurred a single time. The top ten clones comprise approximately 2.9% of the sample.

Sequencing was performed on peripheral blood mononuclear cells (PBMCs), taken before the second cycle of nivolumab. The source of this sequence is a human donor with classical Hodgkin lymphoma.

The CDR3 has the sequence CSVGLRTGGNEQFF. The bases read TGCAGCGTTGGCCTCAGGACAGGGGGCAATGAGCAGTTCTTC. The chain is made from TRBV29-1 and TRBJ2-1; 10 central nucleotides agree with TRBD1. Trimming takes 4 bases off V and 6 bases off J; junction bases not matched to a gene: 6. CDR1 and CDR2 are read off the germline V gene as SQVTM and ANQGSEA. The CDR3, cysteine through phenylalanine, is 14 amino acids long. The only DNA kept is the CDR3, 42 bases in frame from the first base.